This T cell receptor beta chain was retrieved from a study of post-analysis software for immune sequencing data. Study-level background: Recorded disease courses covered relapsing-remitting, secondary progressive and progressive-relapsing multiple sclerosis. Some patients had no subtype annotation. Points from the study as a whole: Relative to controls, patients had 5 or 6 TRBV segments at higher frequency, with TRBV5-6, TRBV5-1 and TRBV20-1 among these.

This clonotype was detected a few times. Its antigen is still unknown. The germline V gene encodes CDR1 MNHEY and CDR2 SMNVEV (reference sequence). V was clipped by 6 bases and J by 5 bases; unmatched bases: 7. The length of the CDR3 is 14 residues. Carried by the TCR beta cDNA libraries were unique molecular identifiers. TCRdb itself ran the PCR reads through MiXCR, one entry per CDR3 protein. The table records approximately 570,000 distinct CDR3 sequences, roughly 40% of them present only once. This chain links TRBV27 with TRBJ2-5; 9 bases match TRBD1. This clonotype was sampled from a girl aged 5-17 years with multiple sclerosis. Specimen: blood. The CDR3 DNA sequence: TGTGCCAGCAGCTACAGGGGGCTTCGGGAGACCCAGTACTTC. Its protein is CASSYRGLRETQYF.